A selection of T cell receptor beta chains follows, all from one sample in a study of cytomegalovirus exposure and HLA in healthy donors. Profiled with immunoSEQ multiplex PCR; TCRdb holds only in-frame clones, not every one. The sample comprises roughly 150,000 clones, more than 70% of which are singletons, and 11% rests with the top ten. The sample consisted of PBMCs. These receptors all come from a man younger than 30 in good health and CMV-seropositive. Each CDR3 is given with its conserved first and last residue. A D gene is named only where the DNA matches it firmly. Clone size is stated in some rows and not others, as once, few, many or a class when expanded.

>13|.|TRBD2|TRBV14|TRBJ2-3
TGTGCCAGCACCCCCTTTGCGGGAGCTACGCAGTATTTT
CASTPFAGATQYF
>15|few|TRBD2|TRBV5-5|TRBJ2-7
TGTGCCAGCACCCCCGGGAGGGGACCCTCCTACGAGCAGTACTTC
CASTPGRGPSYEQYF
>15|.|TRBD1|TRBV2|TRBJ1-2
TGTGCCAGCAGTGAGGGGACAGGGGGCCCCTATGGCTACACCTTC
CASSEGTGGPYGYTF
>15|.|.|TRBV21-1|TRBJ1-3
TGTGCCAGCAGCAGACAGGAAGCCTCTGGAAACACCATATATTTT
CASSRQEASGNTIYF
>14|few|.|TRBV27|TRBJ2-2
TGTGCCAGCAGTCAGATCGGGGGCACCGGGGAGCTGTTTTTT
CASSQIGGTGELFF
>15|.|TRBD2|TRBV6-1|TRBJ2-1
TGTGCCAGCAGTGATCCCCTAGCGGGAGTTTATGAGCAGTTCTTC
CASSDPLAGVYEQFF
>16|few|.|TRBV10-3|TRBJ1-1
TGTGCCATCAGTGAGTCGGTAGGGGGATTGAACACTGAAGCTTTCTTT
CAISESVGGLNTEAFF
>16|.|TRBD1|TRBV10-3|TRBJ1-1
TGTGCCATCAGGGCCGGGACAGGGGGCATTAGCACTGAAGCTTTCTTT
CAIRAGTGGISTEAFF
>12|.|TRBD1|TRBV30|TRBJ2-7
TGTGCCCTAGACAGGGGGCCCTCCGAGCAGTACTTC
CALDRGPSEQYF
>15|.|TRBD2|TRBV6-1|TRBJ2-1
TGTGCCAGCAGAACCGGGACTAGCGGGACCAATGAGCAGTTCTTC
CASRTGTSGTNEQFF
>15|.|TRBD1|TRBV5-4|TRBJ2-2
TGTGCCAGCAGACCCACCGGGACAGACACCGGGGAGCTGTTTTTT
CASRPTGTDTGELFF
>13|.|TRBD1|TRBV2|TRBJ1-2
TGTGCCAGCAGTCGGGACAGAAACTATGGCTACACCTTC
CASSRDRNYGYTF
>16|.|TRBD2|TRBV7-9|TRBJ2-1
TGTGCCAGCAGGCTGCCGACACCACGGGAGGACAATGAGCAGTTCTTC
CASRLPTPREDNEQFF
>15|.|TRBD2|TRBV10-2|TRBJ2-2
TGCGCCAGTGATGTAGCGGGAGGCCGCGCCGGGGAGCTGTTTTTT
CASDVAGGRAGELFF
>14|.|.|TRBV7-2|TRBJ2-1
TGTGCCAGCAGCCCGGTCGACTATTACAATGAGCAGTTCTTC
CASSPVDYYNEQFF
>15|once|.|TRBV4-2|TRBJ2-3
TGTGCCAGCAGCCGGAAAGGGGGGGAAGGAGATACGCAGTATTTT
CASSRKGGEGDTQYF
>16|.|TRBD2|TRBV18|TRBJ2-1
TGTGCCAGCTCACCAGGGGCTAGCGGGAACGCGGAAGAGCAGTTCTTC
CASSPGASGNAEEQFF
>14|.|TRBD2|TRBV27|TRBJ2-7
TGTGCCAGCGGGCCTAGCGGGAGGGCCGGCGGGCAGTACTTC
CASGPSGRAGGQYF
>15|.|TRBD1|TRBV7-9|TRBJ1-1
TGTGCCAGCATCAGGCGGGGGGGGACAGGCGTCGAAGCTTTCTTT
CASIRRGGTGVEAFF
>14|.|.|TRBV5-4|TRBJ1-1
TGTGCCAGCAGCTTGGGAGCGGGAAACACTGAAGCTTTCTTT
CASSLGAGNTEAFF
>14|.|TRBD1|TRBV27|TRBJ1-2
TGTGCCAGCAGGGTTACAGGGGCGGGGTATGGCTACCCCTTC
CASRVTGAGYGYPF
>16|.|.|TRBV7-9|TRBJ2-7
TGTGCCAGCAGCCAAGTCGGGATTGAGGAAACCTACGAGCAGTACTTC
CASSQVGIEETYEQYF
>13|.|.|TRBV27|TRBJ1-6
TGTGCCAGCACCCTAGGGGGAAATTCACCCCTCCACTTT
CASTLGGNSPLHF
>17|.|.|TRBV29-1|TRBJ1-4
TGCAGCGTTGAAGTGTTGACGGAGCCAGCAACTAATGAAAAACTGTTTTTT
CSVEVLTEPATNEKLFF
>17|few|TRBD2|TRBV28|TRBJ2-5
TGTGCCAGCAGTACAGGGACTAGCGGGAGGGCCTTGGAGACCCAGTACTTC
CASSTGTSGRALETQYF
>14|.|TRBD2|TRBV16|TRBJ2-1
TGTGCCAGCAGCCACCGCGGGGGGTACAATGAGCAGTTCTTC
CASSHRGGYNEQFF
>13|.|.|TRBV16|TRBJ2-1
TGTGCCAGCACCGGGTTAGATGCATCGACTGTGTTCTTC
CASTGLDASTVFF
>14|.|.|TRBV28|TRBJ1-5
TGTGCCAGCAGTTTATTGCGGGGCTTGGGGCCCCAGCATTTT
CASSLLRGLGPQHF
>16|.|TRBD1|TRBV28|TRBJ2-3
TGTGCCAGCAAATTTACCGGGACAGGCAACACAGATACGCAGTATTTT
CASKFTGTGNTDTQYF
>13|.|.|TRBV15|TRBJ1-2
TGTGCCACCAGTTGGAGTATCGGGTATGGCTACACCTTC
CATSWSIGYGYTF
>16|.|.|TRBV21-1|TRBJ1-5
TGTGCCAGTTTACAGGGGCCTCACTATAGCAATCAGCCCCAGCATTTT
CASLQGPHYSNQPQHF
>14|.|.|TRBV2|TRBJ2-1
TGTGCCAGCAAGGAGGAAGGCTCCTACAATGAGCAGTTCTTC
CASKEEGSYNEQFF
>17|.|TRBD1|TRBV5-1|TRBJ1-2
TGCGCCAGCAGCCCCATTGGGACAGGGGGCGCAAGGTATGGCTACACCTTC
CASSPIGTGGARYGYTF
>18|few|.|TRBV7-9|TRBJ2-1
TGTTCCAGCAGCTTAGCCCTGACAGTAGAGTTCTCCTACAATGAGCAGTTCTTC
CSSSLALTVEFSYNEQFF
>19|.|.|TRBV7-8|TRBJ1-4
TGTGCCAGCAGCTTAGATTCGAGTTTTCTCGGGGGTGGTGAAGAAAAACTGTTTTTT
CASSLDSSFLGGGEEKLFF
>15|.|TRBD1|TRBV2|TRBJ2-3
TGTGCCAGCAGAGGACAGGGGATGGTCTCAGATACGCAGTATTTT
CASRGQGMVSDTQYF
>15|few|.|TRBV5-5|TRBJ1-5
TGTGCCAGCAGCTCTACAGGGAATAGCAATCAGCCCCAGCATTTT
CASSSTGNSNQPQHF
>13|.|.|TRBV28|TRBJ1-2
TGTGCCAGCAGTTTACCCAATAACTATGGCTACACCTTC
CASSLPNNYGYTF
>14|.|.|TRBV6-5|TRBJ1-6
TGTGCCAGCAGTTACTTCAGGGTGGAGACACCCCTCCACTTT
CASSYFRVETPLHF
>13|.|.|TRBV18|TRBJ1-1
TGTGCCAGCTCACCCGGGGGGGGTCTCACAGCTTTCTTT
CASSPGGGLTAFF
>15|.|.|TRBV7-9|TRBJ2-2
TGTGCCAGCACCCCGCCAGCTGCGAGGACCGGGGAGCTGTTTTTT
CASTPPAARTGELFF
>16|few|TRBD2|TRBV4-1|TRBJ2-7
TGCGCCAGCAGCCTCCCTAGGACTAGCGGGAACGTCGAGCAGTACTTC
CASSLPRTSGNVEQYF
>13|few|.|TRBV6-5|TRBJ2-7
TGTGCCAGCAGATCTGGCGGAACCTACGAGCAGTACTTC
CASRSGGTYEQYF